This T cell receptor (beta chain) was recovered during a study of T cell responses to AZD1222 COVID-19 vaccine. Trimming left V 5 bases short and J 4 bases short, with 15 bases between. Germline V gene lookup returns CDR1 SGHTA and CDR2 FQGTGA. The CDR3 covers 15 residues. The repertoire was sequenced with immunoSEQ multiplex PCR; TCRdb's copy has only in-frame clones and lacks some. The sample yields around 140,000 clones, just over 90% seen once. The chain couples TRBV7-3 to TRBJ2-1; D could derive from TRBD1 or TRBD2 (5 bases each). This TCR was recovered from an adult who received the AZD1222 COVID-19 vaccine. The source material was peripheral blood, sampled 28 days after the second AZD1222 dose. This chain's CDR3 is CASSPGRLSYNEQFF. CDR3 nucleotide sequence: TGTGCCAGCAGCCCGGGGCGGCTCAGTTACAATGAGCAGTTCTTC. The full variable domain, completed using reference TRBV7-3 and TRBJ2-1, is GAGVSQTPSNKVTEKGKYVELRCDPISGHTALYWYRQSLGQGPEFLIYFQGTGAADDSGLPNDRFFAVRPEGSVSTLKIQRTERGDSAVYLCASSPGRLSYNEQFFGPGTRLTVL.